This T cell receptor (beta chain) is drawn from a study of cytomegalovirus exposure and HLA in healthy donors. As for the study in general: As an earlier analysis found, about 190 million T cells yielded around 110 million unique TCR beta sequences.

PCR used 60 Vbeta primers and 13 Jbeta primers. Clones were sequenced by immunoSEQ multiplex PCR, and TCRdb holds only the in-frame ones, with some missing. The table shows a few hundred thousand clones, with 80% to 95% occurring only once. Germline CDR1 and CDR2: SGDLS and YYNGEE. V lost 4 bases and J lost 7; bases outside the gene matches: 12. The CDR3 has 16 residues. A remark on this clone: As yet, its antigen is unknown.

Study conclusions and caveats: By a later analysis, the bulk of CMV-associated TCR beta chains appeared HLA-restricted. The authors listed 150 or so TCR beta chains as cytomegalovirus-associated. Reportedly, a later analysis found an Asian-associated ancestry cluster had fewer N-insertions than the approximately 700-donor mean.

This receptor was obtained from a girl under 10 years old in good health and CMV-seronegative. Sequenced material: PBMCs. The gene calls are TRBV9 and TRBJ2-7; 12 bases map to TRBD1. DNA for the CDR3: TGTGCCAGCAGCCTGGGGACAGGGGGCTCACCGGGGGAGCAGTACTTC. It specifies CASSLGTGGSPGEQYF.